This TCR beta chain originates from a study of CD8+ T cells in alopecia areata. Overall study context: Tofacitinib was given for 6 to 18 months, then stopped for 6 months. The percentage of affected scalp area served as the score of severity for treated patients. Study conclusions and caveats: Lesional scalp displayed greater clonality than normal scalp, most notably in alopecia totalis/universalis. How baseline CD8+ expansion relates to response remains uncertain (there was one nonresponder).

Points on this clone: What it binds is unknown.

Extraction and reverse transcription of RNA yielded cDNA as the sequencing template. Profiled with immunoSEQ multiplex PCR; TCRdb holds only in-frame clones, not every one. The sample has over 150,000 clones; around 60% are singletons. CDR1 MDHEN and CDR2 SYDVKM come from the germline V gene. V lost 6 bases and J 9 bases, leaving 17 bases between the germline ends. CDR3 length: 14 residues. Treatment given: oral pan-JAK inhibitor, 5-10 mg twice daily. This sample comprised CD4+ T cells sorted from blood, obtained at week 4, from a patient treated with tofacitinib. This sequence was found in a human donor with alopecia areata. This sequence joins TRBV28 and TRBJ2-2, with a tentative D call TRBD1 (7 bases). CDR3 region: CASRQGRRARELFF. CDR3 coding DNA: TGTGCCAGCAGACAGGGGAGGCGAGCCCGGGAGCTGTTTTTT.